Each of the 30 T cell receptor beta chains below was sequenced from the same sample in a study of graft-versus-host responses after intestinal transplantation. The antigens of these receptors remain unknown. TCRdb's copy holds only in-frame clones and misses some; the assay was immunoSEQ multiplex PCR. The table includes some 90,000 clones, just over 90% detected once. Sequenced material: unstimulated CD8+ T cells sorted from spleen or lymph node cells, taken before intestinal transplant. These receptors all stem from a human donor who received an intestinal transplant.

This clone was seen a few times. This chain links TRBV11-2 with TRBJ2-2; D not certain. V gave up 1 base and J gave up 10 bases, with 7 bases separating them. Per the germline V gene, CDR1 is SGHAT and CDR2 is FQNNGV. This CDR3 region has 12 residues. CDR3 protein: CASSLGTVELFF. CDR3 in DNA: TGTGCCAGCAGCTTAGGGACGGTGGAGCTGTTTTTT. Filled out from reference TRBV11-2 and TRBJ2-2, the complete variable domain reads EAGVAQSPRYKIIEKRQSVAFWCNPISGHATLYWYQQILGQGPKLLIQFQNNGVVDDSQLPKDRFSAERLKGVDSTLKIQPAKLEDSAVYLCASSLGTVELFFGEGSRLTVL.

The chain has TRBV4-1 and TRBJ1-1, with D tentatively TRBD1 (6 bases). This CDR3 comprises 14 residues. The V and J ends lost 0 bases and 6 bases respectively, with 11 bases between them. Germline CDR1 and CDR2: MGHRA and YSYEKL. The CDR3 region has the DNA TGCGCCAGCAGCCAAGAAGGGGGGGCCTCTGAAGCTTTCTTT. Protein: CASSQEGGASEAFF.

This rearrangement joins TRBV5-6 to TRBJ2-7, with a weak D call TRBD2 (6 bases). CDR3 length: 15 amino acids. The germline V and J ends were trimmed by 4 bases and 4 bases, with 18 bases remaining between them. Looked up from germline, CDR1 is SGHDT and CDR2 is YYEEEE. The CDR3 nucleotides read TGTGCCAGCAGCGTACCGGGGGACGGAGTTTACGAGCAGTACTTC. Protein product: CASSVPGDGVYEQYF. Filled out from reference TRBV5-6 and TRBJ2-7, the complete variable domain reads DAGVTQSPTHLIKTRGQQVTLRCSPKSGHDTVSWYQQALGQGPQFIFQYYEEEERQRGNFPDRFSGHQFPNYSSELNVNALLLGDSALYLCASSVPGDGVYEQYFGPGTRLTVT.

The rearrangement joins TRBV9 to TRBJ1-3, with D tentatively TRBD1 (6 bases). This CDR3 is built from 16 residues. Germline V lookup: CDR1 SGDLS, CDR2 YYNGEE. The V end lost 6 bases, the J end lost 2 bases, and 18 bases lay between the germline ends. The CDR3 sequence is CASNGGGEGPGNTIYF. The CDR3 region has the DNA TGTGCCAGCAATGGAGGGGGAGAAGGACCTGGAAACACCATATATTTT.

The rearrangement links TRBV9 to TRBJ1-1, with TRBD1 identical over 9 bases. Germline V CDR1 and CDR2: SGDLS, YYNGEE. CDR3 size: 17 residues. The V gene end was trimmed by 4 bases and the J gene end by 0 bases; junction bases not matched to a gene: 10. The CDR3: CASSLTDRGRVNTEAFF. CDR3 sequence (DNA): TGTGCCAGCAGCCTTACTGACAGGGGGAGGGTGAACACTGAAGCTTTCTTT.

This chain links TRBV6-5 with TRBJ2-1; D remains ambiguous. Looked up from germline, CDR1 is MNHEY and CDR2 is SVGAGI. Between the trimmed V and J ends, which lost 2 bases and 6 bases, there was a span of 17 bases. CDR3 size: 16 residues. The CDR3 DNA reads as TGTGCCAGCAGTTACGGACCCAAGGGTTTCGGCAATGAGCAGTTCTTC. Protein product: CASSYGPKGFGNEQFF.

The rearrangement links TRBV7-9 to TRBJ2-1; 8 positions agree with TRBD2. Losses at the gene ends were 1 base for V and 4 bases for J; bases not matched to a gene: 6. In germline, CDR1 is SEHNR, CDR2 FQNEAQ (reference sequence). This CDR3 has 16 amino acids. This CDR3 is CASSLVLAERYNEQFF. DNA of the CDR3: TGTGCCAGCAGCTTAGTACTAGCGGAGAGATACAATGAGCAGTTCTTC.

The chain carries TRBV7-9 and TRBJ1-3, with D possibly TRBD1 on 5 matching bases. Germline lookup yields CDR1 SEHNR and CDR2 FQNEAQ (reference sequence). The CDR3 runs 18 residues. Trimming cost V 4 bases and J 0 bases, with 19 bases left between them. The CDR3 loop reads CASSSTYRPQGSGNTIYF. CDR3 coding DNA: TGTGCCAGCAGCTCGACCTACAGGCCGCAGGGCTCTGGAAACACCATATATTTT.

This sequence joins TRBV6-1 and TRBJ1-2, with D unresolved. V gave up 7 bases and J gave up 7 bases, with 13 bases separating them. Looked up from germline, CDR1 is MNHNS and CDR2 is SASEGT. The CDR3 runs to 12 residues. The CDR3 DNA is TGTGCCAGCATTCCCCATGTGGGTGGCTACACCTTC. This gives the protein CASIPHVGGYTF.

The J gene is TRBJ1-3, the V gene TRBV21-1. TRBV21-1 represents a pseudogene. The CDR3 is 16 residues long. DNA for the CDR3: TGTGCCAGCAGCAAAGGGGCCGGGGACTCTGGAAACACCATATATTTT. This gives the protein CASSKGAGDSGNTIYF.

The chain carries TRBV28 and TRBJ2-7; D ambiguous. The germline V and J ends were trimmed by 6 bases and 4 bases, with 10 bases remaining between them. Germline CDR1 is MDHEN and CDR2 is SYDVKM. The length of the CDR3 is 12 residues. CDR3 nucleotides: TGTGCCAGCAGAACGGTGGAGTACGAGCAGTACTTC. This sequence encodes CASRTVEYEQYF.

The rearrangement joins TRBV2 to TRBJ1-1, with D perhaps TRBD1 (6 bases). Trimming left V 1 base short and J 1 base short, with 10 bases between. Germline values: CDR1 SNHLY, CDR2 FYNNEI. This CDR3 is built from 15 residues. The CDR3 protein is CASSEGLGQNTEAFF. Here the CDR3 DNA reads TGTGCCAGCAGTGAAGGGTTGGGACAGAACACTGAAGCTTTCTTT.

The gene calls are TRBV6-4 and TRBJ1-2; 10 bases match TRBD1. Trimming at V came to 6 bases and at J to 7 bases, leaving 5 bases not matched to a gene. The CDR3 runs to 13 residues. Per germline, CDR1 MRHNA and CDR2 SNTAGT. CDR3 residues: CASSHGTGAGYTF. CDR3 sequence (DNA): TGTGCCAGCAGCCATGGGACAGGGGCTGGCTACACCTTC.

This chain connects TRBV4-1 to TRBJ1-2, with TRBD1 matching over 10 bases. The CDR3 is 16 residues long. Trimming took 0 bases from V and 3 from J; bases not matched to a gene: 4. The germline CDR1 and CDR2 sequences are MGHRA and YSYEKL. CDR3 bases: TGCGCCAGCAGCCAAGATCGTGGGACAGGGGACTATGGCTACACCTTC. Translation gives CASSQDRGTGDYGYTF.

The chain employs TRBV9 and TRBJ2-3; possibly TRBD2 for D (6 bases). This CDR3 comprises 13 residues. V dropped 2 bases and J dropped 7 bases, with 11 bases sitting between them. CDR1 is SGDLS and CDR2 is YYNGEE in the germline V gene. The CDR3 sequence: CASSVGLFYTQYF. The CDR3, as DNA: TGTGCCAGCAGCGTGGGACTGTTCTATACGCAGTATTTT.

This clone was seen more than once but under ten times. The V call is TRBV9, the J call TRBJ2-3; TRBD2 agrees at 8 bases. V was clipped by 6 bases and J by 5 bases; unmatched bases: 5. This CDR3 contains 13 residues. From germline, CDR1 is SGDLS and CDR2 YYNGEE. The CDR3 sequence: CASTAGGEDTQYF. Written as DNA, the CDR3 is TGTGCCAGCACCGCGGGGGGCGAAGATACGCAGTATTTT.

The V call is TRBV11-2, the J call TRBJ2-7; D gene unclear. V dropped 5 bases and J dropped 3 bases, with 11 bases sitting between them. The CDR3 consists of 13 residues. Germline V CDR1 and CDR2: SGHAT, FQNNGV. In nucleotides, the CDR3 is TGTGCCAGCAGCCCCTCCGGCCACTACGAGCAGTACTTC. The encoded protein is CASSPSGHYEQYF. Based on the CDR3 plus reference TRBV11-2 and TRBJ2-7, the full variable domain is EAGVAQSPRYKIIEKRQSVAFWCNPISGHATLYWYQQILGQGPKLLIQFQNNGVVDDSQLPKDRFSAERLKGVDSTLKIQPAKLEDSAVYLCASSPSGHYEQYFGPGTRLTVT.

The chain is built from TRBV7-4 and TRBJ1-2; D remains ambiguous. Germline loops: CDR1 SGHVT, CDR2 SQSDAQ. Trimming left V 8 bases short and J 3 bases short, with 19 bases between. The length of the CDR3 is 15 residues. CDR3 residues: CASSPLLGRHYGYTF. CDR3 DNA sequence: TGTGCCAGCTCCCCGCTTCTAGGGCGTCACTATGGCTACACCTTC.

J is TRBJ2-1 and V is TRBV7-7; 11 nucleotides line up with TRBD2. This CDR3 has 16 residues. V trimming: 4 bases; J trimming: 8 bases; junction bases outside the gene matches: 10. The germline V gene encodes CDR1 SSHAT and CDR2 FNYEAQ (reference sequence). The CDR3: CASSSDLAGGPDEQFF. CDR3 sequence (DNA): TGTGCCAGCAGCTCGGATCTAGCGGGAGGTCCCGATGAGCAGTTCTTC.

The chain combines TRBV7-9 with TRBJ2-2; D ambiguous. The germline gives CDR1 SEHNR, CDR2 FQNEAQ (reference sequence). This CDR3 spans 19 amino acids. Trimming left V 1 base short and J 2 bases short, with 20 bases between. The CDR3 coding sequence is TGTGCCAGCAGCTTAGATATCTGGAGAACCCAGACAAACACCGGGGAGCTGTTTTTT. Protein product: CASSLDIWRTQTNTGELFF.

This chain uses TRBV6-5 with TRBJ1-2; D might be TRBD1 (5 bases). The germline gives CDR1 MNHEY, CDR2 SVGAGI. V was trimmed by 4 bases and J by 4 bases, leaving 16 bases between them. The CDR3 covers 15 residues. The chain's CDR3 is CASSLFVGGSYGYTF. CDR3 sequence (DNA): TGTGCCAGCAGTTTGTTCGTCGGGGGTTCCTATGGCTACACCTTC.

The genes are TRBV25-1 and TRBJ2-1, with D possibly TRBD2 on 6 matching bases. This CDR3 is 15 amino acids long. Germline V gene lookup returns CDR1 MGHDK and CDR2 SYGVNS. The ends were cut back, 3 bases at V and 0 bases at J, with 9 bases in the middle. The CDR3 region is CASSDSGFSYNEQFF. Here the CDR3 DNA reads TGTGCCAGCAGTGATAGCGGTTTCTCCTACAATGAGCAGTTCTTC.

This chain links TRBV6-5 with TRBJ2-7; TRBD1 might be the D (5 bases). The CDR3 has 14 amino acids. Trimming took off 3 bases at V and 7 bases at J, with 16 bases between the two ends. The V gene's germline CDR1 is MNHEY and CDR2 SVGAGI. The CDR3 reads CASSYSVWGDEQYF. The CDR3 bases are TGTGCCAGCAGTTATTCGGTTTGGGGCGATGAGCAGTACTTC.

In DNA form, the CDR3 reads TGTGCCAGCAGCTTAGCGGTTTGGCACAAACTGTTTTTT. Translating it yields CASSLAVWHKLFF. The J gene is TRBJ1-4, the V gene TRBV7-9, with D unresolved. With 0 bases removed from V and 11 bases from J, the gap between germline ends came to 10 bases. Germline CDR1 and CDR2: SEHNR and FQNEAQ (reference sequence). This CDR3 spans 13 amino acids.

The chain uses TRBV6-5 and TRBJ2-7; no firm D call. Trimming stripped 0 bases from V and 5 bases from J, with 8 bases between. Germline-derived CDR1 and CDR2 are MNHEY and SVGAGI. The CDR3 is 13 residues long. This chain's CDR3 is CASSYSKRDEQYF. DNA of the CDR3: TGTGCCAGCAGTTACTCGAAAAGGGACGAGCAGTACTTC.

This clone was picked up a small number of times. The genes are TRBV6-1 and TRBJ2-2, with 12 positions matching TRBD2. The J segment lost 4 bases and the V segment lost 3 bases, leaving 3 bases of the junction unmatched. The CDR3 totals 16 residues. Germline CDR1 is MNHNS and CDR2 is SASEGT. In nucleotides, the CDR3 is TGTGCCAGCAGTGACACTAGCGGGGGGCCCACCGGGGAGCTGTTTTTT. It specifies CASSDTSGGPTGELFF.

The rearrangement uses TRBV4-2 and TRBJ1-2; 7 bases are a match to TRBD1. Looked up from germline, CDR1 is LGHNA and CDR2 is YNFKEQ. The CDR3 length is 13 residues. V shed 6 bases, J shed 2 bases, and the junction held 3 bases outside the gene matches. The chain's CDR3 is CASRETGNYGYTF. The CDR3 DNA follows: TGTGCCAGCAGGGAGACAGGGAACTATGGCTACACCTTC.

This chain links TRBV9 with TRBJ2-1; 9 bases agree with TRBD2. The CDR3 has 17 amino acids. Germline V lookup: CDR1 SGDLS, CDR2 YYNGEE. The trim removed 0 bases at V and 0 bases at J, leaving 4 bases unmatched. CDR3: CASSVASGAGSYNEQFF. CDR3 bases: TGTGCCAGCAGCGTAGCTAGCGGGGCTGGCTCCTACAATGAGCAGTTCTTC.

The chain combines TRBV6-1 with TRBJ1-6, with D maybe TRBD1 (6 bases). The CDR3 contains 15 residues. Germline V gene sequence: CDR1 MNHNS, CDR2 SASEGT. V lost 5 bases to trimming and J lost 5 bases, with 13 bases between them. CDR3 nucleotides: TGTGCCAGCAGTAAGGGGGAGATCCATAATTCACCCCTCCACTTT. This gives the protein CASSKGEIHNSPLHF.

The J gene is TRBJ2-2, the V gene TRBV11-2; D perhaps matches TRBD1 (6 bases). The V gene's germline CDR1 is SGHAT and CDR2 FQNNGV. V was clipped by 5 bases and J by 1 base, with 17 bases between them. The CDR3 totals 17 residues. The CDR3 protein is CASSLPLRDKNTGELFF. The CDR3, as DNA: TGTGCCAGCAGCCTTCCCCTCCGGGACAAGAACACCGGGGAGCTGTTTTTT.